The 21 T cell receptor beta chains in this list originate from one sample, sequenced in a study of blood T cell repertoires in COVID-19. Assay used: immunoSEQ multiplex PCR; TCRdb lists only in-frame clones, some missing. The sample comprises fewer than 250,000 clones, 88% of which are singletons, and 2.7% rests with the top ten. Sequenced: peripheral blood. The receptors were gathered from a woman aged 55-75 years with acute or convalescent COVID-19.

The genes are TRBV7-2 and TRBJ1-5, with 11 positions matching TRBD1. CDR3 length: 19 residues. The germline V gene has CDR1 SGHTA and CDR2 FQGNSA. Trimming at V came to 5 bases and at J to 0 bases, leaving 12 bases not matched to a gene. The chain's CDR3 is CASSLRDRGKIYSNQPQHF. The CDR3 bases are TGTGCCAGCAGCCTAAGGGACAGGGGGAAAATATATAGCAATCAGCCCCAGCATTTT.

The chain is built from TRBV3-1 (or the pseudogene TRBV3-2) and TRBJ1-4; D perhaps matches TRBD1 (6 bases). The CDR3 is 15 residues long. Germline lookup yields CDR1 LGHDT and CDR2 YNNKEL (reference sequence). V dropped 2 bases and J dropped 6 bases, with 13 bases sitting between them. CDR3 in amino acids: CASSQNGQSHEKLFF. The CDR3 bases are TGTGCCAGCAGCCAAAACGGACAGAGCCATGAAAAACTGTTTTTT.

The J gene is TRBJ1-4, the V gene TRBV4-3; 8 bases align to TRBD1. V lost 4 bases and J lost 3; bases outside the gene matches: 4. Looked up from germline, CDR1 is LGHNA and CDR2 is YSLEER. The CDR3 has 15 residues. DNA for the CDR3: TGCGCCAGCAGCCTTTCGACAGGGGCTAATGAAAAACTGTTTTTT. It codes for CASSLSTGANEKLFF.

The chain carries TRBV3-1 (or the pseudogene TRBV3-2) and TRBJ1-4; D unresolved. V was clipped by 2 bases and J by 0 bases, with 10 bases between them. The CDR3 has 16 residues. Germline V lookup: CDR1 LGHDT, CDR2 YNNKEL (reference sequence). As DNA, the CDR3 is TGTGCCAGCAGCCAAATGAGGGCTACAACTAATGAAAAACTGTTTTTT. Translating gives CASSQMRATTNEKLFF.

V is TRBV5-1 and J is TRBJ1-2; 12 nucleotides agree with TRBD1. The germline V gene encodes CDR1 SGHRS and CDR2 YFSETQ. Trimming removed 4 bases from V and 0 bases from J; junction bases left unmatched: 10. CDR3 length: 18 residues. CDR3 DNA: TGCGCCAGCAGCCGCACCTTGGGACAGGGGGCGGCTAACTATGGCTACACCTTC. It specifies CASSRTLGQGAANYGYTF.

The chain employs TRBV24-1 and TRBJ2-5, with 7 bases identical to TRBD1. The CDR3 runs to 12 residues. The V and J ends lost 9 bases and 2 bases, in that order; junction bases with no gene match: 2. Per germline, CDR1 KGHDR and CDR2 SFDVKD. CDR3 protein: CATGGQQETQYF. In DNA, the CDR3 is TGTGCCACCGGGGGACAGCAAGAGACCCAGTACTTC.

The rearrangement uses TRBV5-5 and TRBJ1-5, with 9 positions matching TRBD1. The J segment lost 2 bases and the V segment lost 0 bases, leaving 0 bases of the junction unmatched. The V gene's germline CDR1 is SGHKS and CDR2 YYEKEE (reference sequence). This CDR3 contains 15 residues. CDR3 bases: TGTGCCAGCAGCTTGGGGGACAGGGGCAATCAGCCCCAGCATTTT. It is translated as CASSLGDRGNQPQHF.

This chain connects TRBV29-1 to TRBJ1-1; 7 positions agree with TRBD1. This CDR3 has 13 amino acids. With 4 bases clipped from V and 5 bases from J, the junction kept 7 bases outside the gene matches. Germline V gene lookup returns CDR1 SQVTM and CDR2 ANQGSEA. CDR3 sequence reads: CSVARGRRTEAFF. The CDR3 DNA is TGCAGCGTTGCCAGGGGGAGGAGGACTGAAGCTTTCTTT.

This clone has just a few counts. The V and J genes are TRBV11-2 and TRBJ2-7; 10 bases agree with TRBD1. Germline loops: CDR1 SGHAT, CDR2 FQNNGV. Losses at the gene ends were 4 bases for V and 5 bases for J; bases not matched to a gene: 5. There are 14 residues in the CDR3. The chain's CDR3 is CASSSGQGRNEQYF. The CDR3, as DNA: TGTGCCAGCAGCTCGGGACAGGGGCGTAACGAGCAGTACTTC. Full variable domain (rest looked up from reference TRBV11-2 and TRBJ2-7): EAGVAQSPRYKIIEKRQSVAFWCNPISGHATLYWYQQILGQGPKLLIQFQNNGVVDDSQLPKDRFSAERLKGVDSTLKIQPAKLEDSAVYLCASSSGQGRNEQYFGPGTRLTVT.

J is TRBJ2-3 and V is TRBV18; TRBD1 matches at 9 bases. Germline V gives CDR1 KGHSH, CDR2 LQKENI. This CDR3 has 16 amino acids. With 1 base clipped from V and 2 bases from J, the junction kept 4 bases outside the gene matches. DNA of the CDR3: TGTGCCAGCTCACCACAGGGACAGGGTCTCACAGATACGCAGTATTTT. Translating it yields CASSPQGQGLTDTQYF.

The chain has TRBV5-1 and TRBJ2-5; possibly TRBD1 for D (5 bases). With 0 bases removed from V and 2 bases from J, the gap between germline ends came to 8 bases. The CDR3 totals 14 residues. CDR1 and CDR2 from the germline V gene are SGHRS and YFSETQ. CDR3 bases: TGCGCCAGCAGCTTGGAGACAGTTCAAGAGACCCAGTACTTC. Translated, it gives CASSLETVQETQYF.

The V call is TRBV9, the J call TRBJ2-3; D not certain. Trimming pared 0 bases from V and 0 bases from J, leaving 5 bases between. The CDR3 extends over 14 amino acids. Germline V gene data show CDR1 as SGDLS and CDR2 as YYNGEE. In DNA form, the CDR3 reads TGTGCCAGCAGCGTAGTCTCCAGCACAGATACGCAGTATTTT. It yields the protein CASSVVSSTDTQYF.

DNA for the CDR3: TGTGCCAGCAGTTACTTCGACAGAGTGAACACTGAAGCTTTCTTT. Translation gives CASSYFDRVNTEAFF. The genes are TRBV6-5 and TRBJ1-1; TRBD1 might be the D (5 bases). V was pared by 1 base and J by 0 bases, with 9 bases between. Germline V gene data show CDR1 as MNHEY and CDR2 as SVGAGI. This CDR3 has 15 residues.

Here the CDR3 reads CASSTGQGYTGELFF. CDR3 nucleotides: TGCGCCAGCAGCACGGGACAGGGGTACACCGGGGAGCTGTTTTTT. The V call is TRBV5-1, the J call TRBJ2-2; 10 nucleotides line up with TRBD1. V gave up 4 bases and J gave up 3 bases; unmatched junction bases: 3. The germline gives CDR1 SGHRS, CDR2 YFSETQ. This CDR3 region has 15 residues.

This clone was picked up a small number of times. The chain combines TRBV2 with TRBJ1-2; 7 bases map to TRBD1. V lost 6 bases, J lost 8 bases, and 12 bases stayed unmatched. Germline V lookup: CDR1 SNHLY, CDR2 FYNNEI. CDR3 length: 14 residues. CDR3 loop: CASRPGGTGNGYTF. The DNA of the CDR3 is TGTGCCAGCAGGCCAGGGGGAACAGGGAACGGCTACACCTTC. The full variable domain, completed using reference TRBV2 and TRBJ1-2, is EPEVTQTPSHQVTQMGQEVILRCVPISNHLYFYWYRQILGQKVEFLVSFYNNEISEKSEIFDDQFSVERPDGSNFTLKIRSTKLEDSAMYFCASRPGGTGNGYTFGSGTRLTVV.

For the CDR3, the DNA is TGTGCCAGCAGCGACCGGGACAGGGGGAACTATGGCTACACCTTC. It codes for CASSDRDRGNYGYTF. This rearrangement joins TRBV7-2 to TRBJ1-2, with 11 bases fitting TRBD1. Looked up from germline, CDR1 is SGHTA and CDR2 is FQGNSA. Trimming cost V 5 bases and J 2 bases; bases outside gene matches: 4. The CDR3 consists of 15 residues.

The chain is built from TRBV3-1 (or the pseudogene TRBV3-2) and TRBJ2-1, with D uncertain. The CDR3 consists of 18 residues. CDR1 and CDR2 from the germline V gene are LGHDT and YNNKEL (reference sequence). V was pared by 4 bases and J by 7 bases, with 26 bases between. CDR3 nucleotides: TGTGCCAGCAGCCCTCAAGTAGCTCGAGGTCCTCGATTAAATGAGCAGTTCTTC. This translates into CASSPQVARGPRLNEQFF.

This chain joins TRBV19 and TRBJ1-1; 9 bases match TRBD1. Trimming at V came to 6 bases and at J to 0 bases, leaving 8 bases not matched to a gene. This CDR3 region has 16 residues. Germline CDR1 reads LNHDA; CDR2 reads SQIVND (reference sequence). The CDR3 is CASSGRTGVMNTEAFF. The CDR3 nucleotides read TGTGCCAGTAGCGGAAGGACAGGGGTCATGAACACTGAAGCTTTCTTT.

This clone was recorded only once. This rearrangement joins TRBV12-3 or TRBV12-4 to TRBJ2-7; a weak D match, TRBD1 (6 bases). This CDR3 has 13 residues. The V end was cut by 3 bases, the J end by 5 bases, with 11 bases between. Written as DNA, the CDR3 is TGTGCCAGCAGTTTTGAGGGGGTCGACGAGCAGTACTTC. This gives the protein CASSFEGVDEQYF.

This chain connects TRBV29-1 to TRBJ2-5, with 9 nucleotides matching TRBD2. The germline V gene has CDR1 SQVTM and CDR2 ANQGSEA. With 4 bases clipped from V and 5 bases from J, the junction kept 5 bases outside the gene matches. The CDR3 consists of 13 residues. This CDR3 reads CSVGGRAWETQYF. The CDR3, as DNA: TGCAGCGTTGGCGGGAGGGCCTGGGAGACCCAGTACTTC.

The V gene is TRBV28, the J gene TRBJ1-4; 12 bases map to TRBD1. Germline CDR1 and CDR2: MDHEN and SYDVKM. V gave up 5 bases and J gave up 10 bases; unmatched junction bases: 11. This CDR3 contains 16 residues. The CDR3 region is CASSQRPGQGARKLFF. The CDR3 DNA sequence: TGTGCCAGCAGTCAAAGACCGGGACAGGGGGCACGAAAACTGTTTTTT.